This T cell receptor (beta chain) came from a study of post-analysis software for immune sequencing data. The TCR beta cDNA libraries contained unique molecular identifiers. Each CDR3 protein is one row after TCRdb ran MiXCR on the PCR reads. The sample records about 540,000 distinct CDR3 sequences, approximately 31% being singletons. Only a few counts were recorded for this clonotype. This sequence originates from a girl under 18 with multiple sclerosis. The material sequenced was blood.

CDR3 loop: CASSPWEPLREGTF. In DNA, the CDR3 is TGTGCCAGCAGCCCGTGGGAGCCATTGCGGGAAGGCACCTTC. The chain uses TRBV11-2 and TRBJ1-2, with no clear D. Trimming removed 5 bases at V and 13 bases at J, with 23 bases between. Looked up from germline, CDR1 is SGHAT and CDR2 is FQNNGV. The CDR3 has 14 residues.